This TCR beta chain was sequenced for a study of cytomegalovirus exposure and HLA in healthy donors. The study's findings and limits: An analysis done earlier found most TCR beta V segments productive about 90% or about 30% of the time. It was only CMV serostatus that was available as immune exposure information.

CDR1 and CDR2 (germline): SGHDT, YYEEEE. Germline trimming cut 1 base from V and 2 bases from J; bases unmatched to any gene: 7. The CDR3 spans 16 residues. Primers for the PCR totalled 60 Vbeta and 13 Jbeta. The assay was immunoSEQ multiplex PCR, and TCRdb's table has in-frame clones only and misses some. The sample lists around 170,000 clones, 82% occurring once. About this clone itself: Its antigen is still unknown.

The receptor comes from a man aged 35 to 55 in good health and CMV-seronegative. The chain combines TRBV5-6 with TRBJ1-2; 8 bases line up with TRBD1. The source material was PBMCs. The CDR3 sequence is CASSLIGQGGNYGYTF. The DNA of the CDR3 is TGTGCCAGCAGCTTGATTGGACAGGGCGGGAACTATGGCTACACCTTC. Full variable domain (outside the CDR3, taken from reference TRBV5-6 and TRBJ1-2): DAGVTQSPTHLIKTRGQQVTLRCSPKSGHDTVSWYQQALGQGPQFIFQYYEEEERQRGNFPDRFSGHQFPNYSSELNVNALLLGDSALYLCASSLIGQGGNYGYTFGSGTRLTVV.